In its sample, the clone carrying this T cell receptor (beta chain) was seen many times. PCR was performed a second time for about 6 to 12 cycles using a sample-barcoded 5' primer and a J-beta primer mix. Paired-end reads containing CDR3 totaled no fewer than 2.5 million for each sample. TCRdb redid the calling of the 5' RACE reads with MiXCR, one entry per CDR3 protein. Among 710,000 or so distinct CDR3 sequences listed, 32% were seen once. These data come from a study of blood T cells in healthy people across ages. Study context: Template switching retrieved approximately one barcoded beta molecule for each two T cells.

Trimming stripped 3 bases from V and 0 bases from J, with 15 bases between. Germline V gene sequence: CDR1 SEHNR, CDR2 FQNEAQ (reference sequence). This CDR3 has 18 residues. This sequence was found in a woman aged 80 or over in good health. Sequences were obtained from blood. The chain employs TRBV7-9 and TRBJ2-6; tentatively, D is TRBD1 (6 bases). CDR3 amino acids: CASSFLLGASSGANVLTF. The CDR3 DNA reads as TGTGCCAGCAGCTTCTTATTGGGGGCTAGCTCTGGGGCCAACGTCCTGACTTTC.